The source of this TCR beta chain is a study of blood T cells in healthy people across ages. Study findings and constraints: When set beside aged donors, long-lived donors presented more naive CD4+ cells and higher diversity.

Combining a sample-barcoded 5' primer with a J-beta primer mix, a second PCR ran for about 7 to 12 cycles. Template switching added a 12-random-nucleotide identifier to every cDNA molecule. TCRdb re-derived calls from the 5' RACE reads in MiXCR, one entry per CDR3 protein. This sample carries 850,000 to 1,100,000 distinct CDR3 sequences, around two fifths of them seen once, and the ten largest clones take about 12%. The donors, all healthy, were Caucasians living in Russia, aged roughly 6 to 100. Total RNA was extracted at no less than 6 micrograms per sample. Only a few counts were recorded for this clonotype. The antigen is unknown. The source material was blood. The sequence derives from a young man in good health.

The CDR3 protein is CASSRLAGGRGVETQYF. The CDR3 nucleotides are TGTGCCAGCAGTCGACTAGCGGGGGGGCGTGGGGTAGAGACCCAGTACTTC. V gene TRBV6-1 combines with J gene TRBJ2-5, with 14 nucleotides matching TRBD2. Germline-derived CDR1 and CDR2 are MNHNS and SASEGT. CDR3 length: 17 residues. Losses at the gene ends were 5 bases for V and 4 bases for J; bases not matched to a gene: 9.